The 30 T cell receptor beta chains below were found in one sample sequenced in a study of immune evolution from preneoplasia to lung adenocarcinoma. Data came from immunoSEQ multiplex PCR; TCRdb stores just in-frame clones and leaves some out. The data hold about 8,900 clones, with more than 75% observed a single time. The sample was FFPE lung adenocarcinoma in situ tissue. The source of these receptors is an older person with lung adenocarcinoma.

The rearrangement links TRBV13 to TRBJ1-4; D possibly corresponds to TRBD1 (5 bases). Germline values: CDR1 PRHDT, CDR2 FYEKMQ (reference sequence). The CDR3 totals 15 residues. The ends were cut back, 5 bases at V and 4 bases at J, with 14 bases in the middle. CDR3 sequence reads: CASSRGGGNNEKLFF. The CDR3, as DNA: TGTGCCAGCAGCCGCGGCGGGGGGAATAATGAAAAACTGTTTTTT.

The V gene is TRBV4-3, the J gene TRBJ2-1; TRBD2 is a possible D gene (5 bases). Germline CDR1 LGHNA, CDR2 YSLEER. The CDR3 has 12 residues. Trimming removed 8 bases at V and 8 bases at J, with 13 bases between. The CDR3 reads CASGSFGDEQFF. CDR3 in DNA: TGCGCCAGCGGATCCTTCGGGGATGAGCAGTTCTTC.

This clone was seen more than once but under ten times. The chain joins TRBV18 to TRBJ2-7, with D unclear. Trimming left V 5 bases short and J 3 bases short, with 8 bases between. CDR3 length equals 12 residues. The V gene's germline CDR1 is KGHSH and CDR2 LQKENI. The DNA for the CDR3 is TGTGCCAGCTCATGGGGTAGCTACGAGCAGTACTTC. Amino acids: CASSWGSYEQYF.

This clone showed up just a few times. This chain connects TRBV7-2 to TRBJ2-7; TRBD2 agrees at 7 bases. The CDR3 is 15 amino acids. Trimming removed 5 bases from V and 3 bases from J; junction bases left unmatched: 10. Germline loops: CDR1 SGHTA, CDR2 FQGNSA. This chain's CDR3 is CASSPGASGNYEQYF. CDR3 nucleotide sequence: TGTGCCAGCAGCCCCGGGGCTAGCGGAAACTACGAGCAGTACTTC.

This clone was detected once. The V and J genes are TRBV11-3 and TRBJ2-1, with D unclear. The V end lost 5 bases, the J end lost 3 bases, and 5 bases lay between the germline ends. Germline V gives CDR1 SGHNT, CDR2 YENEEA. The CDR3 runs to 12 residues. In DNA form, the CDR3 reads TGTGCCAGCAGCGAGAACTACAATGAGCAGTTCTTC. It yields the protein CASSENYNEQFF.

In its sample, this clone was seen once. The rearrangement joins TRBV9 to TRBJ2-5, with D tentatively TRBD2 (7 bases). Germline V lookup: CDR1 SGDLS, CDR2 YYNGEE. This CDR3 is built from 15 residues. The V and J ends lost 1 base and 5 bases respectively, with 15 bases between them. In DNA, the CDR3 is TGTGCCAGCAGCGTACACGGGGGGCGGGAGGAGACCCAGTACTTC. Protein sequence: CASSVHGGREETQYF.

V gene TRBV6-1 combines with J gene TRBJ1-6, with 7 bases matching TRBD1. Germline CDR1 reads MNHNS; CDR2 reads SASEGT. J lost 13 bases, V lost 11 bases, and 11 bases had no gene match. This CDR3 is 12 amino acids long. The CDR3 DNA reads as TGTGCCGGAGGGACAGAGCCTTACCCCCTCCACTTT. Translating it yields CAGGTEPYPLHF.

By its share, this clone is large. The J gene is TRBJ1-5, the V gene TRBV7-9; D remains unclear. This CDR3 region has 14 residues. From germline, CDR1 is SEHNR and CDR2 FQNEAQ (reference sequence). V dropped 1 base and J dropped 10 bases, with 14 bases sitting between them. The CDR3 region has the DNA TGTGCCAGCAGCTTAGGCCAGGACTTCGAACCCCAGCATTTT. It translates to CASSLGQDFEPQHF.

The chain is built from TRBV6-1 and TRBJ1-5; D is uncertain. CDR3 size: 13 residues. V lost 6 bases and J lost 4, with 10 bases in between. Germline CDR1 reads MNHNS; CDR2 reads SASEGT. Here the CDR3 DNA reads TGTGCCAGCAGACTAGAGGGTAATCAGCCCCAGCATTTT. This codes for CASRLEGNQPQHF.

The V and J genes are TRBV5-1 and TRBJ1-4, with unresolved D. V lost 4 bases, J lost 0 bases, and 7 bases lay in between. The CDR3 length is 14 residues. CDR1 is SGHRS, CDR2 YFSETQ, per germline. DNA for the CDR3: TGCGCCAGCAGCGCTCTATCAACTAATGAAAAACTGTTTTTT. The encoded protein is CASSALSTNEKLFF.

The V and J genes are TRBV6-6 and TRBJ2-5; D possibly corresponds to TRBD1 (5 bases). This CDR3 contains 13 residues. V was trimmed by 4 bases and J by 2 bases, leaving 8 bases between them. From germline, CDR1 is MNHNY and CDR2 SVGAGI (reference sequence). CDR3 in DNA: TGTGCCAGCAGTTCGACAGAACAAGAGACCCAGTACTTC. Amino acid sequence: CASSSTEQETQYF.

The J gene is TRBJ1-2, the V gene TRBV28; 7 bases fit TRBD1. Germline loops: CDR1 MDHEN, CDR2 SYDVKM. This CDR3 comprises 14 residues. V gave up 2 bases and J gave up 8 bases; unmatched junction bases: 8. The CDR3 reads CASSLGSGGGGYTF. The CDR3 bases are TGTGCCAGCAGTTTAGGATCAGGGGGTGGGGGCTACACCTTC.

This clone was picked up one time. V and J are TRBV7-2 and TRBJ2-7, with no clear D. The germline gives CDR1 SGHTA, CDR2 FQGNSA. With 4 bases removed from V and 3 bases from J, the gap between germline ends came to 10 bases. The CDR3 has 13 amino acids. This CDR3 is CASSYGSYYEQYF. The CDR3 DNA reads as TGTGCCAGCAGCTACGGGTCATACTACGAGCAGTACTTC.

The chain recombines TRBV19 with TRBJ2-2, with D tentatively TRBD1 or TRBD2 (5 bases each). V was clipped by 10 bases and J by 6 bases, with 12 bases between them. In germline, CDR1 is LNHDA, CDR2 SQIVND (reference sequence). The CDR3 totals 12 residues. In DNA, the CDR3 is TGTGCCACTGGGTGGGACCCCGGGGAGCTGTTTTTT. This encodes CATGWDPGELFF.

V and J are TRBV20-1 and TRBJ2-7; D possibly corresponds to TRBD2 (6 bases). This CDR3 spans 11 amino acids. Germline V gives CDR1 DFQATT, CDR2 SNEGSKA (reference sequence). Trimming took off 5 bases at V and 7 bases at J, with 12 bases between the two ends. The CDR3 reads CSAQGLREQYF. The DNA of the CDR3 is TGCAGTGCTCAGGGACTTCGGGAGCAGTACTTC.

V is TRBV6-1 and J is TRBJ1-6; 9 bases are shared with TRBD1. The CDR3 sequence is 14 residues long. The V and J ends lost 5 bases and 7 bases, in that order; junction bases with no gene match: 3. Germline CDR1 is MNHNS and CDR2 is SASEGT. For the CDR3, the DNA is TGTGCCAGCAGTCGGGACAGGGAAAATTCACCCCTCCACTTT. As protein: CASSRDRENSPLHF.

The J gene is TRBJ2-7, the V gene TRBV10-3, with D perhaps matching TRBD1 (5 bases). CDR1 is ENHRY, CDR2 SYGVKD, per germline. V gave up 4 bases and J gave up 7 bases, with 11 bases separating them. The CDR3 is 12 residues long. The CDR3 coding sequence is TGTGCCATCAGTGCTCACAGGCAGGAGCAGTACTTC. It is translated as CAISAHRQEQYF.

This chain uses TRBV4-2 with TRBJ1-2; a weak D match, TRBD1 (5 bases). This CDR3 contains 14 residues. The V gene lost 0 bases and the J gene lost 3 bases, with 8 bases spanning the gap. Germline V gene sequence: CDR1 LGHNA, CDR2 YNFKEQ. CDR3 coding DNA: TGTGCCAGCAGCCAAGACAGGGTCGACTATGGCTACACCTTC. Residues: CASSQDRVDYGYTF.

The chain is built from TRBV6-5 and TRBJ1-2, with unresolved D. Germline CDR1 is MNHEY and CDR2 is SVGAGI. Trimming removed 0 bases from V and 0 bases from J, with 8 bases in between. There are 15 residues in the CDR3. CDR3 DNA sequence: TGTGCCAGCAGTTACTCGAGGGAGACTAACTATGGCTACACCTTC. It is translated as CASSYSRETNYGYTF.

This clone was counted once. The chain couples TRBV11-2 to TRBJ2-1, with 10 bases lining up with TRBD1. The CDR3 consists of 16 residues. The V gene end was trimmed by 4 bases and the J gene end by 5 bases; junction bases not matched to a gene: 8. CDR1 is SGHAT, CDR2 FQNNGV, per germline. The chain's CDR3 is CASSSPPGQGNNEQFF. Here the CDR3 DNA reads TGTGCCAGCAGCTCCCCGCCGGGACAGGGGAACAATGAGCAGTTCTTC.

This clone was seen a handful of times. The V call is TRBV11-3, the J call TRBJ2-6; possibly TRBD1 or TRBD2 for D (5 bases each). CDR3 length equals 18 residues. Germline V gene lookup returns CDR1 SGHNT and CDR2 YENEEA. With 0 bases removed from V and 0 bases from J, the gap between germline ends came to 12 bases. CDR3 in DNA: TGTGCCAGCAGCTTAGAGCTTCGGGGCATCTCTGGGGCCAACGTCCTGACTTTC. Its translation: CASSLELRGISGANVLTF.

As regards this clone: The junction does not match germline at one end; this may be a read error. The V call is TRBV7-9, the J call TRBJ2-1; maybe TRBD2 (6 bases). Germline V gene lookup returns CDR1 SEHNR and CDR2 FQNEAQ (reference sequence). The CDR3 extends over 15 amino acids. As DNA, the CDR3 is TGTGCCAGCAGTTTAGACGGGACTGTTCTAAATGAGCAGTTCTTC. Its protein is CASSLDGTVLNEQFF.

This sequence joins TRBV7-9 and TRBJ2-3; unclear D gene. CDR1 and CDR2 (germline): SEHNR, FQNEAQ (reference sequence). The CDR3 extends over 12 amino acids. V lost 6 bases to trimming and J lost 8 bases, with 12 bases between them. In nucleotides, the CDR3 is TGTGCCAGCAGGAGAACTTCCGGTACGCAGTATTTT. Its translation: CASRRTSGTQYF.

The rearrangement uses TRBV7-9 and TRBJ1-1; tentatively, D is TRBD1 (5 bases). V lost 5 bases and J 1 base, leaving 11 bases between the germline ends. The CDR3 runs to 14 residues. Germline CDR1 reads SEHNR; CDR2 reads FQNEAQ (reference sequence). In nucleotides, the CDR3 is TGTGCCAGCAGCCCAAAGGGGTGGAACACTGAAGCTTTCTTT. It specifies CASSPKGWNTEAFF.

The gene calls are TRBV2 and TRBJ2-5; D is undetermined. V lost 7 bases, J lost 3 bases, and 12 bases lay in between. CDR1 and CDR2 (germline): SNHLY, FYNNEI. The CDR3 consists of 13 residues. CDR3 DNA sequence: TGTGCCAGCAAGTCCCCCCAGAAAGAGACCCAGTACTTC. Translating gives CASKSPQKETQYF.

The CDR3 DNA follows: TGCAGCGTTTTGGATGGGCGGGAAAAACTGTTTTTT. As protein: CSVLDGREKLFF. The chain carries TRBV29-1 and TRBJ1-4, with D uncertain. The length of the CDR3 is 12 residues. Trimming took off 5 bases at V and 8 bases at J, with 12 bases between the two ends. Germline V lookup: CDR1 SQVTM, CDR2 ANQGSEA.

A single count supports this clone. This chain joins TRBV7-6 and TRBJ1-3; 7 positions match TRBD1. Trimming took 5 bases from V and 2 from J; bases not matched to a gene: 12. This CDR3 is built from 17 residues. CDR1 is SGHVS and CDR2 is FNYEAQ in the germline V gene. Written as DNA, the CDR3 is TGTGCCAGCAGCCCACGCAATACAGGGGAGCCTGGAAACACCATATATTTT. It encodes CASSPRNTGEPGNTIYF.

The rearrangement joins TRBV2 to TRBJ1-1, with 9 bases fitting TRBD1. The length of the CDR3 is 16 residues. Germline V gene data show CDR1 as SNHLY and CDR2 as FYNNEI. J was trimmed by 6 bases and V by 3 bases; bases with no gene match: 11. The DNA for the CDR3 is TGTGCCAGCAGTGATATGGGACAGGGCTCGGGGGCTGAAGCTTTCTTT. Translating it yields CASSDMGQGSGAEAFF.

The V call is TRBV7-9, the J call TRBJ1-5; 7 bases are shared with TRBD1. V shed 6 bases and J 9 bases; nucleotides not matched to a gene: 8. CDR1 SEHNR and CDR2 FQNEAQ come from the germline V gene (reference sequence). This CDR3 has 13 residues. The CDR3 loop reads CASSYADRSPQHF. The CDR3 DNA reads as TGTGCCAGCAGTTACGCGGACAGGTCGCCCCAGCATTTT.

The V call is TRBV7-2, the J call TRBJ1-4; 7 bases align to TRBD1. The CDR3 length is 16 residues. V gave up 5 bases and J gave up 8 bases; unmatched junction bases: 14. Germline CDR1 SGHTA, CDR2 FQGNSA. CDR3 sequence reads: CASSPLQGTDGEKLFF. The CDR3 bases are TGTGCCAGCAGCCCGCTACAGGGGACTGATGGGGAAAAACTGTTTTTT.